This is a list of T cell receptor beta chains from one sample in a study of control samples from healthy donors and cancer patients. Profiling relied on immunoSEQ multiplex PCR, and the TCRdb table lists in-frame clones only, not all of them. This table holds 150,000 or so clones, 88% found once. Sequencing was carried out using blood. Receptors were obtained from a young man in good health. Both conserved end residues are part of each CDR3. The D gene is left open where the match is weak. The size entry is marked missing in some rows and otherwise reads once, few, many or a size class.

d_call: TRBD1
clone_size: .
j_call: TRBJ1-5
v_call: TRBV23-1
cdr3_length: 17
cdr3_nt: TGCGCCAGCGTCCTAAGCTACGGGACAGATAGCAATCAGCCCCAGCATTTT
cdr3_aa: CASVLSYGTDSNQPQHF

d_call: TRBD1
clone_size: .
j_call: TRBJ2-5
v_call: TRBV5-5
cdr3_length: 14
cdr3_nt: TGTGCCAGCAGCTTAAGACAGGGGAAAGAGACCCAGTACTTC
cdr3_aa: CASSLRQGKETQYF

d_call: TRBD1
clone_size: .
j_call: TRBJ2-3
v_call: TRBV7-9
cdr3_length: 18
cdr3_nt: TGTGCCAGCAGCCAACAGATCGGACAGGGGGCCATCACAGATACGCAGTATTTT
cdr3_aa: CASSQQIGQGAITDTQYF

d_call: .
clone_size: few
j_call: TRBJ1-5
v_call: TRBV7-2
cdr3_length: 16
cdr3_nt: TGTGCCAGCAGCTTAGGTTGGGGGGAAAGCAATCAGCCCCAGCATTTT
cdr3_aa: CASSLGWGESNQPQHF

d_call: .
clone_size: .
j_call: TRBJ2-7
v_call: TRBV10-3
cdr3_length: 13
cdr3_nt: TGTGCCATCAGTTCAGGGGACACGGACGAGCAGTACTTC
cdr3_aa: CAISSGDTDEQYF

d_call: .
clone_size: .
j_call: TRBJ2-7
v_call: TRBV5-6
cdr3_length: 14
cdr3_nt: TGTGCCAGCAGGCAAAGGGGCCTCGCCCACGAGCAGTACTTC
cdr3_aa: CASRQRGLAHEQYF

d_call: .
clone_size: once
j_call: TRBJ2-2
v_call: TRBV5-4
cdr3_length: 15
cdr3_nt: TGTGCCAGCAGCTTGGGGGGGGCCGGCGCCGGGGAGCTGTTTTTT
cdr3_aa: CASSLGGAGAGELFF

d_call: .
clone_size: .
j_call: TRBJ1-5
v_call: TRBV5-6
cdr3_length: 16
cdr3_nt: TGTGCCAGCAGCTTGGCGGGGGAGGGCCTCAATCAGCCCCAGCATTTT
cdr3_aa: CASSLAGEGLNQPQHF

d_call: .
clone_size: .
j_call: TRBJ2-5
v_call: TRBV7-9
cdr3_length: 14
cdr3_nt: TGTGCCAGCAGCCTTGACACAACCGAAGAGACCCAGTACTTC
cdr3_aa: CASSLDTTEETQYF

d_call: .
clone_size: few
j_call: TRBJ1-1
v_call: TRBV6-5
cdr3_length: 13
cdr3_nt: TGTGCCAGCAGCGTTAGGGGAGGTACTGAAGCTTTCTTT
cdr3_aa: CASSVRGGTEAFF

d_call: TRBD2
clone_size: .
j_call: TRBJ2-5
v_call: TRBV7-2
cdr3_length: 14
cdr3_nt: TGTGCCAGCAGCCTCCGGACTAGTAGGGAGACCCAGTACTTC
cdr3_aa: CASSLRTSRETQYF

d_call: .
clone_size: .
j_call: TRBJ2-7
v_call: TRBV6-2/TRBV6-3
cdr3_length: 13
cdr3_nt: TGTGCCAGCAGTTATGGGGGGGCCAACGAGCAGTACTTC
cdr3_aa: CASSYGGANEQYF

d_call: .
clone_size: .
j_call: TRBJ2-7
v_call: TRBV28
cdr3_length: 13
cdr3_nt: TGTGCCTCAGAAGGTCAAAGCTCCTACGAGCAGTACTTC
cdr3_aa: CASEGQSSYEQYF

d_call: TRBD1
clone_size: once
j_call: TRBJ2-7
v_call: TRBV27
cdr3_length: 15
cdr3_nt: TGTGCCAGCAGTTTACGCGACAGGGGCACCTACGAGCAGTACTTC
cdr3_aa: CASSLRDRGTYEQYF

d_call: TRBD2
clone_size: once
j_call: TRBJ2-1
v_call: TRBV23-1
cdr3_length: 16
cdr3_nt: TGCGCCAGCAGTCAAGGCGGGGGGTCCACCTACAATGAGCAGTTCTTC
cdr3_aa: CASSQGGGSTYNEQFF

d_call: .
clone_size: .
j_call: TRBJ2-4
v_call: TRBV19
cdr3_length: 14
cdr3_nt: TGTGCCAGTAGTATCCCCATAGCCAAAAACATTCAGTACTTC
cdr3_aa: CASSIPIAKNIQYF

d_call: .
clone_size: .
j_call: TRBJ2-1
v_call: TRBV4-2
cdr3_length: 15
cdr3_nt: TGTGCCAGCAGCCAAGGACTGGTCTCCTACAATGAGCAGTTCTTC
cdr3_aa: CASSQGLVSYNEQFF